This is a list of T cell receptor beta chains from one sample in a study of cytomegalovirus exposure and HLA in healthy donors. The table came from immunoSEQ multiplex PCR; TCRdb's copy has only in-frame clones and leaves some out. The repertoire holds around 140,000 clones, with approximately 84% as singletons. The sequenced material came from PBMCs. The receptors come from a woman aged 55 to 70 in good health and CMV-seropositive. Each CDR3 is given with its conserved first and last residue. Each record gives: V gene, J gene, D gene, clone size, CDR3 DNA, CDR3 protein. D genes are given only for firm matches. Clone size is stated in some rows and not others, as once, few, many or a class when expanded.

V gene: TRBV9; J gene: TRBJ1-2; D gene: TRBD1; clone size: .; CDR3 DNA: TGTGCCAGCAGCGTATTAGGGCAGGGGGCGCCGTATGGCTACACCTTC; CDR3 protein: CASSVLGQGAPYGYTF
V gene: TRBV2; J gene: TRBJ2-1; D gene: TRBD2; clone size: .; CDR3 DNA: TGTGCCAGCAGTGGACTAGCGAATGAGCAGTTCTTC; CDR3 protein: CASSGLANEQFF
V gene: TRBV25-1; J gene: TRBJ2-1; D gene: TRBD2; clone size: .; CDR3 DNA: TGTGCCAGCAGCCCTAGCGGGAGGGGGGTGAATGAGCAGTTCTTC; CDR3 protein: CASSPSGRGVNEQFF
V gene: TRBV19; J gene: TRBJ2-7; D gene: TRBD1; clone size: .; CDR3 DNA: TGTGCCAGTAGTTGGACAGGAGACTACGAGCAGTACTTC; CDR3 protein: CASSWTGDYEQYF
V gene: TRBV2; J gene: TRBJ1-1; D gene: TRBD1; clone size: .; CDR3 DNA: TGTGCCGGAGAGACAGGGTTGGGCACTGAAGCTTTCTTT; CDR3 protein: CAGETGLGTEAFF
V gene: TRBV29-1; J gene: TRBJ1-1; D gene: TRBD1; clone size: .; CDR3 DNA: TGCAGCGTTAGACAGGGACGGAACACTGAAGCTTTCTTT; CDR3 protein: CSVRQGRNTEAFF
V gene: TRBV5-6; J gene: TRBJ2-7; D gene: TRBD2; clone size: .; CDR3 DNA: TGTGCCAGCAGCCCAACATTTACCGGGGGGTCCTACGAGCAGTACTTC; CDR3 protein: CASSPTFTGGSYEQYF
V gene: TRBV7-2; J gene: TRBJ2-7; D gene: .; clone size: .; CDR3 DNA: TGTGCCAGCAGCTTAGGGAACGGGAACTACGAGCAGTACTTC; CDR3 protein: CASSLGNGNYEQYF
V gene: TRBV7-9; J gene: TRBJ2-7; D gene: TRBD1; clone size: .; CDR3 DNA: TGTGCCAGCAGCCCATTCGGGACAGTCTACGAGCAGTACTTC; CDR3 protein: CASSPFGTVYEQYF
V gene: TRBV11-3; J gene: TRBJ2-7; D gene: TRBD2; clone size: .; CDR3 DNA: TGTGCCAGCAGCCCCGGGACTAGCGGAGGATCCTACGAGCAGTACTTC; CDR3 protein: CASSPGTSGGSYEQYF
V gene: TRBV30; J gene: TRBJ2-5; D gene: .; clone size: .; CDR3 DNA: TGTGCCTGGAGTGTACGGTACAGGGAGACTTGGGAGACCCAGTACTTC; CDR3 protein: CAWSVRYRETWETQYF
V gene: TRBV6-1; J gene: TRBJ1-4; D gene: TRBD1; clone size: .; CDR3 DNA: TGTGCCAGCAGGGGCGGGACAGGGGCGGAAAAACTGTTTTTT; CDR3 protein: CASRGGTGAEKLFF
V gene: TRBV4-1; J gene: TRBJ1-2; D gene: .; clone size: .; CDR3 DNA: TGCGCCAGCAGCGCTGAGGGCTGGGGCTACACCTTC; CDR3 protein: CASSAEGWGYTF
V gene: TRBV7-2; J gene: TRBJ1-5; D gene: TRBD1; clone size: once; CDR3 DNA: TGTGCCAGCAGCTTATTCCCAGGGGGCTATCAGCCCCAGCATTTT; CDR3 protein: CASSLFPGGYQPQHF
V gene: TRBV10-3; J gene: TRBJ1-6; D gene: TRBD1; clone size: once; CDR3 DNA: TGTGCCACGACCGCGACAGGGGATGGGAATTCACCCCTCCACTTT; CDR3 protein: CATTATGDGNSPLHF
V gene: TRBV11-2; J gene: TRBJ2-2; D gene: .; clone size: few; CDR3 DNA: TGTGCCAGCAGCTTACGGACAGACAACACCGGGGAGCTGTTTTTT; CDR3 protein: CASSLRTDNTGELFF